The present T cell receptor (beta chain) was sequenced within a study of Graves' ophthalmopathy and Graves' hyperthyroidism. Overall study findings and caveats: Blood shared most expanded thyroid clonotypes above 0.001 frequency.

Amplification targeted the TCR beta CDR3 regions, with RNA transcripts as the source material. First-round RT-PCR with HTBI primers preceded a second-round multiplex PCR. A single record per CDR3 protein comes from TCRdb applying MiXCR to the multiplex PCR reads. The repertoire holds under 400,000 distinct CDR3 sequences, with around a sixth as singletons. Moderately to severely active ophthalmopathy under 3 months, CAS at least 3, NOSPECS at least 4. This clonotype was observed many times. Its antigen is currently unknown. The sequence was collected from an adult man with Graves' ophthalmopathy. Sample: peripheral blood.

CDR3 DNA sequence: TGCAGTGCTAGAAGTAGCGGGACAAACATTCAGTACTTC. Its translation: CSARSSGTNIQYF. The genes are TRBV20-1 and TRBJ2-4; 8 bases fit TRBD2. The germline gives CDR1 DFQATT, CDR2 SNEGSKA (reference sequence). V dropped 2 bases and J dropped 6; count of bases not matched to a gene: 3. The CDR3 has 13 amino acids.